The 29 T cell receptor beta chains given below trace back to one sample, sequenced in a study of shared clonotypes between healthy human individuals. The protocol was immunoSEQ multiplex PCR, while the TCRdb copy is restricted to in-frame clones and leaves out a portion. The data hold about 2.4 million clones, with roughly 93% observed a single time. The sequenced sample consisted of naive CD4+ T cells from PBMCs. The subset here: CD45RA+ positively selected. These receptors were collected from a man between 18 and 35 years old in good health. Some clones in this sample may be carry-over from other donors' samples.

This chain connects TRBV5-1 to TRBJ2-7; unclear D gene. The V end lost 0 bases, the J end lost 5 bases, and 9 bases lay between the germline ends. This CDR3 region has 13 residues. In germline, CDR1 is SGHRS, CDR2 YFSETQ. The CDR3 nucleotides are TGCGCCAGCAGCTTGGAAAGGTTTAACGAGCAGTACTTC. This translates into CASSLERFNEQYF.

The chain combines TRBV6-1 with TRBJ1-5; D may be TRBD1 (6 bases). The CDR3 is 18 residues long. The ends were cut back, 2 bases at V and 2 bases at J, with 19 bases in the middle. Germline CDR1 reads MNHNS; CDR2 reads SASEGT. In DNA form, the CDR3 reads TGTGCCAGCAGTGAAAGCGTAGGTTGGACAGCGGGCAATCAGCCCCAGCATTTT. Translated, it gives CASSESVGWTAGNQPQHF.

The chain couples TRBV7-2 to TRBJ2-3; weak D call: TRBD2 (5 bases). V lost 1 base to trimming and J lost 0 bases, with 17 bases between them. CDR3 size: 18 residues. The germline V gene encodes CDR1 SGHTA and CDR2 FQGNSA. This chain's CDR3 is CASSLDLWARTSTDTQYF. Written as DNA, the CDR3 is TGTGCCAGCAGCTTAGATCTCTGGGCGAGGACTAGCACAGATACGCAGTATTTT.

Details on this clone: This sample includes further DNA sequences coding for the same CDR3. This chain uses TRBV7-9 with TRBJ1-1; D gene uncertain. The CDR3 has 13 residues. Germline CDR1 and CDR2: SEHNR and FQNEAQ (reference sequence). With 7 bases removed from V and 0 bases from J, the gap between germline ends came to 9 bases. The CDR3 DNA follows: TGTGCCAGCACCCGGCAGGTGAACACTGAAGCTTTCTTT. Protein sequence: CASTRQVNTEAFF.

The chain uses TRBV20-1 and TRBJ1-1; D may be TRBD1 (6 bases). V lost 5 bases and J lost 7, with 11 bases in between. The CDR3 is 11 residues long. Per germline, CDR1 DFQATT and CDR2 SNEGSKA (reference sequence). The CDR3 DNA sequence: TGCAGTGCTCCACACAGGGTTGAAGCTTTCTTT. Translation: CSAPHRVEAFF.

The V gene is TRBV10-3, the J gene TRBJ2-3; the D gene is possibly TRBD2 (5 bases). Germline V gene lookup returns CDR1 ENHRY and CDR2 SYGVKD. V lost 0 bases to trimming and J lost 6 bases, with 13 bases between them. There are 15 residues in the CDR3. Here the CDR3 DNA reads TGTGCCATCAGTGAGTCGACTATTCGTGGGGATACGCAGTATTTT. It translates to CAISESTIRGDTQYF.

J is TRBJ2-3 and V is TRBV7-3; the match to TRBD1 covers 8 bases. The CDR3 length is 15 residues. Germline CDR1 is SGHTA and CDR2 is FQGTGA. V trimming: 2 bases; J trimming: 3 bases; junction bases outside the gene matches: 4. CDR3 in amino acids: CASSLQGAATDTQYF. The CDR3 DNA reads as TGTGCCAGCAGCTTACAGGGGGCGGCGACAGATACGCAGTATTTT.

The chain employs TRBV18 and TRBJ2-2; D not resolved. Germline CDR1 and CDR2: KGHSH and LQKENI. This CDR3 has 13 residues. The V end was cut by 5 bases, the J end by 8 bases, with 12 bases between. CDR3 region: CASSFPGLGELFF. CDR3 DNA: TGTGCCAGCTCATTCCCGGGTCTTGGGGAGCTGTTTTTT.

V is TRBV30 and J is TRBJ2-5, with D possibly TRBD2 on 5 matching bases. CDR3 length: 13 residues. Deletions cut 2 bases from V and 7 bases from J, with 14 bases between. Germline lookup yields CDR1 GTSNPN and CDR2 SVGIG (reference sequence). The CDR3 spells CAWSLSGGGTQYF. The DNA of the CDR3 is TGTGCCTGGAGTTTGTCAGGTGGAGGGACCCAGTACTTC. Full variable domain (missing parts from reference TRBV30 and TRBJ2-5): SQTIHQWPATLVQPVGSPLSLECTVEGTSNPNLYWYRQAAGRGLQLLFYSVGIGQISSEVPQNLSASRPQDRQFILSSKKLLLSDSGFYLCAWSLSGGGTQYFGPGTRLLVL.

The chain combines TRBV30 with TRBJ1-4; D is uncertain. CDR3 size: 13 residues. Trimming cost V 5 bases and J 7 bases, with 14 bases left between them. Germline CDR1 reads GTSNPN; CDR2 reads SVGIG (reference sequence). In DNA, the CDR3 is TGTGCCTGGTCTCGACATAGCGGTGAAAAACTGTTTTTT. Its protein product is CAWSRHSGEKLFF.

This chain joins TRBV7-7 and TRBJ2-3; 9 bases are shared with TRBD2. Unmatched junction bases numbered 5, after V lost 5 bases and J lost 2 bases. The CDR3 consists of 15 residues. CDR1 and CDR2 from the germline V gene are SSHAT and FNYEAQ (reference sequence). The CDR3 DNA reads TGTGCCAGCAGCACCGGGACTAGCCCCACAGATACGCAGTATTTT. Protein: CASSTGTSPTDTQYF.

The chain is built from TRBV5-5 and TRBJ2-7, with D possibly being TRBD1 or TRBD2 (5 bases each). CDR1 is SGHKS, CDR2 YYEKEE, per germline (reference sequence). This CDR3 is 16 amino acids long. V was clipped by 4 bases and J by 1 base, with 18 bases between them. The CDR3 DNA is TGTGCCAGCAGCCGATTATCCGGGACGGGGTCCTACGAGCAGTACTTC. Translation gives CASSRLSGTGSYEQYF. The full variable domain, rest sourced from reference TRBV5-5 and TRBJ2-7, is DAGVTQSPTHLIKTRGQQVTLRCSPISGHKSVSWYQQVLGQGPQFIFQYYEKEERGRGNFPDRFSARQFPNYSSELNVNALLLGDSALYLCASSRLSGTGSYEQYFGPGTRLTVT.

V gene TRBV7-2 combines with J gene TRBJ2-2; D not resolved. Germline-derived CDR1 and CDR2 are SGHTA and FQGNSA. The CDR3 is 13 residues long. V lost 5 bases, J lost 9 bases, and 13 bases lay in between. As DNA, the CDR3 is TGTGCCAGCAGCCGTTATCAGATCCGGGAGCTGTTTTTT. This translates into CASSRYQIRELFF. Drawing the rest from reference TRBV7-2 and TRBJ2-2, the complete variable domain is GAGVSQSPSNKVTEKGKDVELRCDPISGHTALYWYRQSLGQGLEFLIYFQGNSAPDKSGLPSDRFSAERTGGSVSTLTIQRTQQEDSAVYLCASSRYQIRELFFGEGSRLTVL.

The gene calls are TRBV9 and TRBJ1-3; D is perhaps TRBD1 (6 bases). CDR3 length equals 14 residues. V gave up 4 bases and J gave up 2 bases, with 10 bases separating them. Germline CDR1 is SGDLS and CDR2 is YYNGEE. CDR3 sequence: CASSSDRPGNTIYF. CDR3 bases: TGTGCCAGCAGCTCAGACAGGCCTGGAAACACCATATATTTT. Based on the CDR3 plus reference TRBV9 and TRBJ1-3, the full variable domain is DSGVTQTPKHLITATGQRVTLRCSPRSGDLSVYWYQQSLDQGLQFLIQYYNGEERAKGNILERFSAQQFPDLHSELNLSSLELGDSALYFCASSSDRPGNTIYFGEGSWLTVV.

The chain joins TRBV6-5 to TRBJ2-3; D perhaps matches TRBD1 (6 bases). This CDR3 region has 13 residues. The V gene lost 2 bases and the J gene lost 6 bases, with 9 bases spanning the gap. Germline V gene sequence: CDR1 MNHEY, CDR2 SVGAGI. The CDR3 spells CASSYGTSDTQYF. CDR3 coding DNA: TGTGCCAGCAGTTACGGGACATCGGATACGCAGTATTTT.

The J gene is TRBJ2-7, the V gene TRBV15; 7 nucleotides agree with TRBD1. This CDR3 region has 15 residues. Germline CDR1 reads LNHNV; CDR2 reads YYDKDF (reference sequence). Trimming took 0 bases from V and 1 from J; bases not matched to a gene: 3. In DNA form, the CDR3 reads TGTGCCACCAGCAGAGACATACAGGGGTCCTACGAGCAGTACTTC. This encodes CATSRDIQGSYEQYF.

The genes are TRBV7-2 and TRBJ2-7, with D unclear. There are 15 residues in the CDR3. V lost 7 bases and J 0 bases, leaving 16 bases between the germline ends. CDR1 and CDR2 (germline): SGHTA, FQGNSA. In DNA, the CDR3 is TGTGCCAGCACCCTTAACGGCGCCATCTCCTACGAGCAGTACTTC. This translates into CASTLNGAISYEQYF.

The gene calls are TRBV5-1 and TRBJ1-4; D may be TRBD1 (5 bases). The germline V gene encodes CDR1 SGHRS and CDR2 YFSETQ. The CDR3 covers 14 residues. Trimming cost V 4 bases and J 4 bases, with 11 bases left between them. The CDR3 loop reads CASSPGTNNEKLFF. DNA of the CDR3: TGCGCCAGCAGCCCGGGGACGAATAATGAAAAACTGTTTTTT.

V and J are TRBV9 and TRBJ2-5, with D perhaps given as TRBD1 or TRBD2 (5 bases each). Trimming pared 7 bases from V and 3 bases from J, leaving 13 bases between. There are 13 residues in the CDR3. The V gene's germline CDR1 is SGDLS and CDR2 YYNGEE. CDR3 residues: CASSWDAKETQYF. The DNA for the CDR3 is TGTGCCAGCTCCTGGGACGCGAAAGAGACCCAGTACTTC. The whole variable domain, filled in from reference TRBV9 and TRBJ2-5, reads DSGVTQTPKHLITATGQRVTLRCSPRSGDLSVYWYQQSLDQGLQFLIQYYNGEERAKGNILERFSAQQFPDLHSELNLSSLELGDSALYFCASSWDAKETQYFGPGTRLLVL.

This clone was seen only once. The chain has TRBV18 and TRBJ1-5; D not certain. The germline gives CDR1 KGHSH, CDR2 LQKENI. The CDR3 spans 15 residues. V lost 4 bases and J lost 2, with 12 bases in between. The CDR3 region is CASSQMGSGNQPQHF. The CDR3 region has the DNA TGTGCCAGCTCACAGATGGGATCAGGCAATCAGCCCCAGCATTTT.

The V call is TRBV7-3, the J call TRBJ2-1; TRBD2 agrees at 7 bases. The CDR3 sequence is 15 residues long. Germline CDR1 reads SGHTA; CDR2 reads FQGTGA. Trimming at V came to 5 bases and at J to 3 bases, leaving 7 bases not matched to a gene. The CDR3 loop reads CASSQGRAGYNEQFF. In DNA form, the CDR3 reads TGTGCCAGCAGCCAAGGGAGGGCCGGCTACAATGAGCAGTTCTTC.

The rearrangement links TRBV11-1 to TRBJ2-7; D is unresolved. The CDR3 consists of 13 residues. Germline-derived CDR1 and CDR2 are SGHAT and FQDESV (reference sequence). Trimming removed 2 bases from V and 7 bases from J, with 12 bases in between. The CDR3 DNA is TGTGCCAGCAGCTTACCGGGCGTGGGGGAGCAGTACTTC. Its protein is CASSLPGVGEQYF.

V gene TRBV15 combines with J gene TRBJ1-6; no definite D call. The V gene's germline CDR1 is LNHNV and CDR2 YYDKDF (reference sequence). V shed 0 bases and J shed 0 bases, with 12 bases lying between them. CDR3 length: 18 amino acids. CDR3 sequence reads: CATSREGPSSSYNSPLHF. DNA for the CDR3: TGTGCCACCAGCAGAGAAGGCCCATCGAGCTCCTATAATTCACCCCTCCACTTT.

The gene calls are TRBV5-1 and TRBJ2-2; D not resolved. CDR3 length: 13 amino acids. Trimming shortened V by 4 bases and J by 6 bases, and 10 bases separated the two germline ends. The V gene's germline CDR1 is SGHRS and CDR2 YFSETQ. The CDR3 nucleotides are TGCGCCAGCAGCCGGCCAGTTTCCGGGGAGCTGTTTTTT. This translates into CASSRPVSGELFF.

The chain carries TRBV9 and TRBJ2-1; TRBD2 aligns across 8 bases. Germline V gene lookup returns CDR1 SGDLS and CDR2 YYNGEE. V lost 2 bases to trimming and J lost 5 bases; unmatched junction nucleotides: 9. This CDR3 is built from 16 residues. The CDR3 sequence is CASSVAGRGRNNEQFF. CDR3 DNA: TGTGCCAGCAGCGTTGCCGGGAGGGGGAGAAACAATGAGCAGTTCTTC.

As to this clone: Other nucleotide sequences in the sample specify the same CDR3. The J gene is TRBJ1-1, the V gene TRBV2; no definite D call. Per the germline V gene, CDR1 is SNHLY and CDR2 is FYNNEI. CDR3 length equals 11 residues. Trimming left V 6 bases short and J 2 bases short, with 4 bases between. Here the CDR3 DNA reads TGTGCCAGCAGGTCAAACACTGAAGCTTTCTTT. This translates into CASRSNTEAFF.

This chain uses TRBV2 with TRBJ2-5; perhaps D is TRBD1 or TRBD2 (6 bases each). This CDR3 comprises 15 residues. Germline CDR1 SNHLY, CDR2 FYNNEI. The ends were cut back, 7 bases at V and 0 bases at J, with 15 bases in the middle. CDR3 protein: CASKGGGGNQETQYF. CDR3 coding DNA: TGTGCCAGCAAGGGGGGTGGAGGTAACCAAGAGACCCAGTACTTC. The full variable domain, with the rest looked up from reference TRBV2 and TRBJ2-5, is EPEVTQTPSHQVTQMGQEVILRCVPISNHLYFYWYRQILGQKVEFLVSFYNNEISEKSEIFDDQFSVERPDGSNFTLKIRSTKLEDSAMYFCASKGGGGNQETQYFGPGTRLLVL.

This clone was found once. The chain links TRBV4-1 to TRBJ2-7, with 13 bases aligning to TRBD2. The junction had 11 bases not matched to a gene; V was cut back by 4 bases and J by 5 bases. Per the germline V gene, CDR1 is MGHRA and CDR2 is YSYEKL. The length of the CDR3 is 17 residues. CDR3 residues: CASSRRTSGGLGNEQYF. CDR3 nucleotides: TGCGCCAGCAGCCGAAGGACTAGCGGGGGCCTGGGGAACGAGCAGTACTTC.

As to this clone: Other DNA sequences in the same sample also yield this CDR3. The chain uses TRBV28 and TRBJ1-5; D ambiguous. Trimming left V 1 base short and J 6 bases short, with 4 bases between. This CDR3 has 12 residues. Germline assignment: CDR1 MDHEN and CDR2 SYDVKM. CDR3 amino acids: CASSLLGQPQHF. The CDR3 DNA follows: TGTGCCAGCAGTTTATTAGGTCAGCCCCAGCATTTT.